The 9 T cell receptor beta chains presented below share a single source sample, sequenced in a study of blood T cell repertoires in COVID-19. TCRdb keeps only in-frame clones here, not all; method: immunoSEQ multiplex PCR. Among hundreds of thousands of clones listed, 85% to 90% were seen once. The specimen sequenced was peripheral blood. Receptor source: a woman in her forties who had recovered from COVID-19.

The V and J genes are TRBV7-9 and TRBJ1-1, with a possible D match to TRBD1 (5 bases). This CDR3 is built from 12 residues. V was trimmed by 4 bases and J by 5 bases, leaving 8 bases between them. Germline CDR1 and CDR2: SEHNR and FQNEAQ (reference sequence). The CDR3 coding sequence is TGTGCCAGCAGCTGGGGGGAAACTGAAGCTTTCTTT. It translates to CASSWGETEAFF.

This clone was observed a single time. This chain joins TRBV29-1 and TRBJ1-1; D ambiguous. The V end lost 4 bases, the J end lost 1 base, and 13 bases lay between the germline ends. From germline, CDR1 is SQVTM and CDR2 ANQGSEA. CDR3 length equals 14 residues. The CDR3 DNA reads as TGCAGCGTTGGCGGGAGGGCTTGGAACACTGAAGCTTTCTTT. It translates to CSVGGRAWNTEAFF.

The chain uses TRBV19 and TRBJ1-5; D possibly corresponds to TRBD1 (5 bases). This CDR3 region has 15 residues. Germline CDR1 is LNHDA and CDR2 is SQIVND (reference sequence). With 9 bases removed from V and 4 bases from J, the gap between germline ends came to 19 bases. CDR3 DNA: TGTGCCAGCAAGTATAGTGGCAGGGCGAATCAGCCCCAGCATTTT. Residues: CASKYSGRANQPQHF.

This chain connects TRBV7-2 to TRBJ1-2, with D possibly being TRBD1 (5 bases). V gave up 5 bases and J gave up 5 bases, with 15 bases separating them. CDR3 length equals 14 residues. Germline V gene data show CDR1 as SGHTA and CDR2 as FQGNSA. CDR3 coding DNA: TGTGCCAGCAGCCCCCCTAGGGACTCATATGGCTACACCTTC. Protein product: CASSPPRDSYGYTF.

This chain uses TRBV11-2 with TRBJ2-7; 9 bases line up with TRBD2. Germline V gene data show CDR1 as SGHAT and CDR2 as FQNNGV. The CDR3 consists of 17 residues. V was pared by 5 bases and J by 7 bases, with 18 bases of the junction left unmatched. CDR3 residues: CASSPGGFWGLAGEQYF. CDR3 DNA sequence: TGTGCCAGCAGCCCCGGGGGATTCTGGGGGCTAGCGGGGGAGCAGTACTTC. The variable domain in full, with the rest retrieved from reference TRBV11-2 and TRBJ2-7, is EAGVAQSPRYKIIEKRQSVAFWCNPISGHATLYWYQQILGQGPKLLIQFQNNGVVDDSQLPKDRFSAERLKGVDSTLKIQPAKLEDSAVYLCASSPGGFWGLAGEQYFGPGTRLTVT.

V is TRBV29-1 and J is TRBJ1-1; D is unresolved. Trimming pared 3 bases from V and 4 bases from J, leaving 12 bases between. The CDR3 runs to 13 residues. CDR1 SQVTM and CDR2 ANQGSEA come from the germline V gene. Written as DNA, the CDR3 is TGCAGCGTTGAGTGGGCGGAGGGCACTGAAGCTTTCTTT. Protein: CSVEWAEGTEAFF. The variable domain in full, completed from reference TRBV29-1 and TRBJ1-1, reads SAVISQKPSRDICQRGTSLTIQCQVDSQVTMMFWYRQQPGQSLTLIATANQGSEATYESGFVIDKFPISRPNLTFSTLTVSNMSPEDSSIYLCSVEWAEGTEAFFGQGTRLTVV.

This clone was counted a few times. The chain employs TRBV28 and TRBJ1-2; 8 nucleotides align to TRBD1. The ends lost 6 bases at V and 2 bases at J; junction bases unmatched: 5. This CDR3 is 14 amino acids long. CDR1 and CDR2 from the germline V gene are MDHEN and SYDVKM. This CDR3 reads CASSQGAGNYGYTF. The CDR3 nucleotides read TGTGCCAGCAGCCAGGGGGCGGGGAACTATGGCTACACCTTC.

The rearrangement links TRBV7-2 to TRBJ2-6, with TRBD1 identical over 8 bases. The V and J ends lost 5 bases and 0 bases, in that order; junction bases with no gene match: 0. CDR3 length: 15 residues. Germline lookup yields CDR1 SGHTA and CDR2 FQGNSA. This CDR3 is CASSTGGSGANVLTF. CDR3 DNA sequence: TGTGCCAGCAGCACAGGGGGCTCTGGGGCCAACGTCCTGACTTTC.

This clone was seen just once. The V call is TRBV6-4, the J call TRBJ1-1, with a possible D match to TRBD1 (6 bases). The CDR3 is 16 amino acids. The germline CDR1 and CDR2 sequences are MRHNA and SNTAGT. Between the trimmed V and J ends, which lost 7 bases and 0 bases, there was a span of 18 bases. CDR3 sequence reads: CASNPGGGPMNTEAFF. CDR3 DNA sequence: TGTGCCAGCAACCCCGGGGGGGGGCCCATGAACACTGAAGCTTTCTTT.